A selection of T cell receptor beta chains follows, all from one sample in a study of T-cell reconstitution after alpha-beta-depleted transplantation in children. Each CDR3 protein gets one entry after TCRdb re-called the PCR reads with MiXCR. In the table there are 150,000 to 200,000 distinct CDR3 sequences, approximately 12% of which are singletons. The starting material was PBMCs, obtained before TCRalphabeta/CD19-depleted stem cell transplant. These receptors all stem from a boy younger than 10 with acute myeloid leukemia, due to receive a stem cell transplant. The CDR3 runs from the conserved cysteine through the conserved F or W. D genes are given only for firm matches. Where a row states a size, it is once, few, many or the class of an expanded clone; other rows omit it.

size: many
D: -
J: TRBJ2-3
V: TRBV5-1
DNA: TGCGCCAGCGGCCGCGGAGGAGGTGTCACAGATACGCAGTATTTT
CDR3: CASGRGGGVTDTQYF

size: -
D: TRBD1
J: TRBJ1-5
V: TRBV7-9
DNA: TGTGCCAGCAGCTTAGAGGACAGGCCCTCAGATACGCAGCATTTT
CDR3: CASSLEDRPSDTQHF

size: many
D: -
J: TRBJ1-2
V: TRBV18
DNA: TGTGCCAGCTCACCGGGGGACCAGGTTTTCTATGGCTACACCTTC
CDR3: CASSPGDQVFYGYTF

size: many
D: -
J: TRBJ2-1
V: TRBV20-1
DNA: TGCAGTGCTGAGGGACGGTATTCCAATGAAATCCTCAATGAGCAGTTCTTC
CDR3: CSAEGRYSNEILNEQFF

size: many
D: -
J: TRBJ2-5
V: TRBV12-3/TRBV12-4
DNA: TGTGCCAGCAGTTTAAGGGCTCCGGAGTCCCAGTACTTC
CDR3: CASSLRAPESQYF

size: many
D: TRBD1
J: TRBJ1-5
V: TRBV3-1
DNA: TGTGCCAGCAGCCAATCAGGACAGGGACTGGCGCCCCAGCATTTT
CDR3: CASSQSGQGLAPQHF

size: many
D: -
J: TRBJ2-3
V: TRBV18
DNA: TGTGCCAGCTCACCAGCTACCGCAGATACGCAGTATTTT
CDR3: CASSPATADTQYF

size: many
D: TRBD2
J: TRBJ2-1
V: TRBV7-6
DNA: TGTGCCAGCAGCTTATCCCGAACAAGGACTAGCCGCTCCTACAATGAGCAGTTCTTC
CDR3: CASSLSRTRTSRSYNEQFF

size: many
D: -
J: TRBJ1-2
V: TRBV7-9
DNA: TGTGCCAGCACCGTCGCGGGTAGCAACTATGGCTACACCTTC
CDR3: CASTVAGSNYGYTF

size: many
D: TRBD1
J: TRBJ1-1
V: TRBV11-2
DNA: TGTGCCAGCAGCTTAGATCACGGACAGGGGCGAGAACGGAACTTT
CDR3: CASSLDHGQGRERNF

size: few
D: TRBD1
J: TRBJ1-1
V: TRBV2
DNA: TGTGCCAGCTGTTCCCCCCTGGGACAGGGGGCAATAAGTGGAACTGAAGCTTTCTTT
CDR3: CASCSPLGQGAISGTEAFF